One sample yielded the 25 T cell receptor beta chains listed below, sequenced in a study of identical twins. Each CDR3 protein gets one entry after TCRdb re-called the 5' RACE reads with MiXCR. The profile shows about 570,000 distinct CDR3 sequences, roughly 9.5% of them singletons. These data are also associated with another study on yellow fever vaccine responses in identical twins.

Sequencing was carried out using PBMCs. These receptors were obtained from a woman younger than 35 in good health.

This chain joins TRBV20-1 and TRBJ2-7, with D possibly TRBD2 on 5 matching bases. The V end was cut by 3 bases, the J end by 7 bases, with 13 bases between. Germline CDR1 and CDR2: DFQATT and SNEGSKA (reference sequence). The CDR3 has 12 residues. The CDR3 DNA sequence: TGCAGTGCTAGCGGCACCACGGGGGAGCAGTACTTC. Its protein product is CSASGTTGEQYF.

The chain combines TRBV28 with TRBJ2-1; TRBD2 aligns across 12 bases. The length of the CDR3 is 17 residues. Trimming took 5 bases from V and 7 from J; bases not matched to a gene: 12. The germline CDR1 and CDR2 sequences are MDHEN and SYDVKM. CDR3 sequence: CASSAGLAGPSGNEQFF. In DNA, the CDR3 is TGTGCCAGCAGTGCGGGACTAGCGGGCCCATCAGGGAATGAGCAGTTCTTC.

The chain links TRBV5-5 to TRBJ2-7; D remains unclear. Trimming removed 5 bases from V and 4 bases from J, with 10 bases in between. The CDR3 contains 12 residues. In germline, CDR1 is SGHKS, CDR2 YYEKEE (reference sequence). CDR3 protein: CASRTDGYEQYF. CDR3 nucleotide sequence: TGTGCCAGCAGAACCGACGGGTACGAGCAGTACTTC.

This clonotype has just a few counts. CDR3 DNA: TGCAGTGCTAGAGATCCCGGACTAGCGGGATTAAGCTCCTACGAGCAGTACTTC. It codes for CSARDPGLAGLSSYEQYF. J is TRBJ2-7 and V is TRBV20-1; 12 nucleotides agree with TRBD2. The junction had 9 bases not matched to a gene; V was cut back by 0 bases and J by 0 bases. The CDR3 covers 18 residues. Germline values: CDR1 DFQATT, CDR2 SNEGSKA (reference sequence).

The chain recombines TRBV27 with TRBJ2-7; 9 positions match TRBD1. Germline V gives CDR1 MNHEY, CDR2 SMNVEV (reference sequence). Trimming took 2 bases from V and 4 from J; bases not matched to a gene: 3. The CDR3 consists of 14 residues. The CDR3 DNA sequence: TGTGCCAGCAGTTTAGCGGGGACAGGGTACGAGCAGTACTTC. Translation gives CASSLAGTGYEQYF.

The chain recombines TRBV12-3 or TRBV12-4 with TRBJ2-7; tentatively, D is TRBD2 (5 bases). This CDR3 has 15 amino acids. V lost 3 bases, J lost 3 bases, and 15 bases lay in between. CDR3 in DNA: TGTGCCAGCAGTTTGGTTGAGGGTGGGTACTACGAGCAGTACTTC. It is translated as CASSLVEGGYYEQYF.

This clonotype was observed a handful of times. The V call is TRBV5-1, the J call TRBJ1-2, with D tentatively TRBD1 (5 bases). The CDR3 is 15 residues long. Germline values: CDR1 SGHRS, CDR2 YFSETQ. The ends were cut back, 0 bases at V and 0 bases at J, with 9 bases in the middle. CDR3 protein: CASSLEGLANYGYTF. DNA of the CDR3: TGCGCCAGCAGCTTGGAGGGACTAGCTAACTATGGCTACACCTTC. Full variable domain (rest looked up from reference TRBV5-1 and TRBJ1-2): KAGVTQTPRYLIKTRGQQVTLSCSPISGHRSVSWYQQTPGQGLQFLFEYFSETQRNKGNFPGRFSGRQFSNSRSEMNVSTLELGDSALYLCASSLEGLANYGYTFGSGTRLTVV.

This clonotype was detected a few times. The gene calls are TRBV7-2 and TRBJ1-5, with 9 bases fitting TRBD1. Looked up from germline, CDR1 is SGHTA and CDR2 is FQGNSA. The CDR3 totals 17 residues. V shed 3 bases, J shed 6 bases, and the junction held 12 bases outside the gene matches. In DNA form, the CDR3 reads TGTGCCAGCAGCTTCCGGACAGGGGAATATCCAGCTCAGCCCCAGCATTTT. Encoded protein: CASSFRTGEYPAQPQHF.

In this sample, this clonotype turned up many times. The chain carries TRBV27 and TRBJ1-6; no firm D call. Trimming cost V 5 bases and J 8 bases, with 13 bases left between them. Germline loops: CDR1 MNHEY, CDR2 SMNVEV (reference sequence). The CDR3 has 14 residues. CDR3 coding DNA: TGTGCCAGCAGTCTTGGGAGCCCTGATTCACCCCTCCACTTT. The encoded protein is CASSLGSPDSPLHF.

A few counts support this clonotype. The chain joins TRBV2 to TRBJ2-3; D gene ambiguous. The germline V and J ends were trimmed by 7 bases and 2 bases, with 16 bases remaining between them. Germline assignment: CDR1 SNHLY and CDR2 FYNNEI. The CDR3 is 15 residues long. In DNA, the CDR3 is TGTGCCAGCAACGTCCAGGTTGTTCTCACAGATACGCAGTATTTT. It codes for CASNVQVVLTDTQYF.

The chain is built from TRBV20-1 and TRBJ2-7; D may correspond to TRBD1 or TRBD2 (5 bases each). This CDR3 has 15 residues. Germline CDR1 and CDR2: DFQATT and SNEGSKA (reference sequence). Trimming pared 1 base from V and 0 bases from J, leaving 13 bases between. The CDR3, as DNA: TGCAGTGCTAGAGGAGGGAGCACAGGCTCCTACGAGCAGTACTTC. Translation: CSARGGSTGSYEQYF.

V is TRBV21-1 and J is TRBJ1-5; TRBD1 is the table's D call and was not checked against the DNA. TRBV21-1 corresponds to a pseudogene. This CDR3 has 17 residues. CDR3 bases: TGTGCCAGCAGCTCCTGTCTCAACACGGATAGCAATCAGCCCCAGCATTTT. As protein: CASSSCLNTDSNQPQHF.

This clonotype was detected a few times. The V gene is TRBV7-3, the J gene TRBJ2-7; 10 bases are a match to TRBD2. This CDR3 is 16 amino acids long. The V gene end was trimmed by 2 bases and the J gene end by 2 bases; junction bases not matched to a gene: 6. CDR1 and CDR2 (germline): SGHTA, FQGTGA. Here the CDR3 DNA reads TGTGCCAGCAGCTTAGCTAGCGGGGGCCTAGCCTACGAGCAGTACTTC. Protein sequence: CASSLASGGLAYEQYF.

This clonotype was seen only a few times. The chain links TRBV3-1 to TRBJ2-3, with 10 bases matching TRBD1. Germline assignment: CDR1 LGHDT and CDR2 YNNKEL (reference sequence). Trimming cost V 4 bases and J 3 bases; bases outside gene matches: 7. The CDR3 extends over 16 amino acids. For the CDR3, the DNA is TGTGCCAGCAGCCGATCGGACAGGGGGAGGACAGATACGCAGTATTTT. It encodes CASSRSDRGRTDTQYF.

The sample holds a few counts of this clonotype. This chain uses TRBV18 with TRBJ2-7, with D hard to call. Germline loops: CDR1 KGHSH, CDR2 LQKENI. Trimming left V 2 bases short and J 5 bases short, with 7 bases between. The CDR3 has 12 residues. The CDR3: CASSPDPNEQYF. The CDR3 coding sequence is TGTGCCAGCTCACCAGACCCAAACGAGCAGTACTTC.

A note on this clonotype: Germline is not matched at one junction end, which may reflect a read error. The CDR3 spells CASSPWGGALNEKLFF. The CDR3 nucleotides read TGTGCTAGCAGCCCTTGGGGGGGGGCTCTTAATGAAAAACTGTTTTTT. This chain joins TRBV7-7 and TRBJ1-4; a weak D match, TRBD1 (6 bases). Germline V gives CDR1 SSHAT, CDR2 FNYEAQ (reference sequence). The CDR3 runs to 16 residues.

CDR3 sequence (DNA): TGTGCCAGCAGCTTAGCGCGGACTAGCGGGGTCGGCACAGATACGCAGTATTTT. This encodes CASSLARTSGVGTDTQYF. The chain uses TRBV7-2 and TRBJ2-3; TRBD2 matches 12 bases. Germline CDR1 SGHTA, CDR2 FQGNSA. The CDR3 length is 18 residues. V shed 0 bases, J shed 1 base, and the junction held 5 bases outside the gene matches.

The chain uses TRBV28 and TRBJ2-3; D gene uncertain. The V and J ends lost 7 bases and 0 bases respectively, with 14 bases between them. This CDR3 spans 15 amino acids. CDR1 and CDR2 from the germline V gene are MDHEN and SYDVKM. In DNA, the CDR3 is TGTGCCAGCATGGTGGTAGTGTCTAGCACAGATACGCAGTATTTT. It specifies CASMVVVSSTDTQYF. Full variable domain (outside the CDR3, taken from reference TRBV28 and TRBJ2-3): DVKVTQSSRYLVKRTGEKVFLECVQDMDHENMFWYRQDPGLGLRLIYFSYDVKMKEKGDIPEGYSVSREKKERFSLILESASTNQTSMYLCASMVVVSSTDTQYFGPGTRLTVL.

J is TRBJ2-3 and V is TRBV11-2; TRBD2 might be the D (5 bases). V lost 1 base and J 4 bases, leaving 12 bases between the germline ends. The CDR3 sequence is 15 residues long. The germline gives CDR1 SGHAT, CDR2 FQNNGV. Written as DNA, the CDR3 is TGTGCCAGCAGCTTAGTTGTCGGGGATCCAGATACGCAGTATTTT. Its protein product is CASSLVVGDPDTQYF.

This clonotype was found many times. V is TRBV24-1 and J is TRBJ2-5; the match to TRBD2 covers 11 bases. Germline CDR1 is KGHDR and CDR2 is SFDVKD. This CDR3 region has 17 residues. Trimming cost V 9 bases and J 5 bases; bases outside gene matches: 16. CDR3 loop: CATPQSPSGRSGETQYF. The DNA of the CDR3 is TGTGCCACCCCCCAATCCCCTAGCGGGAGGAGTGGGGAGACCCAGTACTTC.

The chain uses TRBV29-1 and TRBJ2-5, with D possibly being TRBD1 (7 bases). This CDR3 is built from 16 residues. From germline, CDR1 is SQVTM and CDR2 ANQGSEA. V lost 6 bases and J 5 bases, leaving 25 bases between the germline ends. The CDR3 protein is CSVKLQGRGMGETQYF. CDR3 DNA: TGCAGCGTCAAACTACAGGGGCGGGGAATGGGGGAGACCCAGTACTTC.

This rearrangement joins TRBV6-2 or TRBV6-3 to TRBJ2-1; 10 bases map to TRBD1. The germline gives CDR1 MNHEY, CDR2 SVGEGT. The CDR3 is made up of 16 amino acids. The trim removed 8 bases at V and 5 bases at J, leaving 12 bases unmatched. For the CDR3, the DNA is TGTGCCAGCGGTTTCCCCGGGACAGGGGTTGACAATGAGCAGTTCTTC. The encoded protein is CASGFPGTGVDNEQFF.

This clonotype has more than one count but fewer than ten. The rearrangement joins TRBV19 to TRBJ2-3; tentative D call: TRBD1 (6 bases). The CDR3 covers 16 residues. Germline V lookup: CDR1 LNHDA, CDR2 SQIVND (reference sequence). Between the trimmed V and J ends, which lost 6 bases and 6 bases, there was a span of 22 bases. The CDR3 DNA sequence: TGTGCCAGTAGGAGCAGGGGCCCCTCCGAGTTCGATACGCAGTATTTT. Translation gives CASRSRGPSEFDTQYF.

The rearrangement uses TRBV18 and TRBJ2-5, with unresolved D. The germline V and J ends were trimmed by 0 bases and 2 bases, with 7 bases remaining between them. The CDR3 is 14 residues long. CDR1 is KGHSH, CDR2 LQKENI, per germline. The chain's CDR3 is CASSPPSRQETQYF. The DNA of the CDR3 is TGTGCCAGCTCACCACCGTCCCGACAAGAGACCCAGTACTTC.

This clonotype was recorded many times. The chain uses TRBV12-3 or TRBV12-4 and TRBJ1-5; 7 positions match TRBD1. The CDR3 runs 14 residues. Losses at the gene ends were 8 bases for V and 2 bases for J; bases not matched to a gene: 6. CDR3 in amino acids: CASRRGPGNQPQHF. The CDR3 DNA follows: TGTGCCAGCCGTAGGGGGCCGGGCAATCAGCCCCAGCATTTT.